One sample yielded the 24 T cell receptor beta chains listed below, sequenced in a study of early T cells in non-severe SARS-CoV-2 infection. One entry per CDR3 protein results from TCRdb running MiXCR on the 5' RACE reads. The sample records 45,000 to 55,000 distinct CDR3 sequences, roughly 6.5% being singletons. The sequenced sample was whole blood. These receptors originate from an adult who was a healthcare worker with PCR-confirmed SARS-CoV-2 infection or an uninfected control (not recorded which).

This clonotype was seen only a few times. The rearrangement joins TRBV7-9 to TRBJ2-7; 7 bases fit TRBD1. CDR1 and CDR2 from the germline V gene are SEHNR and FQNEAQ (reference sequence). V lost 10 bases to trimming and J lost 6 bases; unmatched junction nucleotides: 18. This CDR3 region has 15 residues. In DNA form, the CDR3 reads TGTGCCACTACCCATCGACAGGGCCCCGTCGTCGAGCAGTACTTC. Amino acid sequence: CATTHRQGPVVEQYF. The whole variable domain, remainder taken from reference TRBV7-9 and TRBJ2-7, is DTGVSQNPRHKITKRGQNVTFRCDPISEHNRLYWYRQTLGQGPEFLTYFQNEAQLEKSRLLSDRFSAERPKGSFSTLEIQRTEQGDSAMYLCATTHRQGPVVEQYFGPGTRLTVT.

This clonotype was seen many times. The CDR3 here is CASSPRTADPREQFF. The CDR3 coding sequence is TGTGCCAGCAGCCCCCGCACAGCTGATCCCAGGGAGCAGTTCTTC. This sequence joins TRBV11-3 and TRBJ2-1, with D unresolved. CDR1 and CDR2 (germline): SGHNT, YENEEA. The CDR3 runs to 15 residues. The V end was cut by 5 bases, the J end by 10 bases, with 21 bases between.

This clonotype was recorded many times. The V and J genes are TRBV12-3 or TRBV12-4 and TRBJ2-3; 7 positions match TRBD1. The CDR3 is made up of 15 amino acids. With 5 bases clipped from V and 2 bases from J, the junction kept 7 bases outside the gene matches. CDR3 in DNA: TGTGCCAGCAGTCCCGGGACAGTATTCACAGATACGCAGTATTTT. Residues: CASSPGTVFTDTQYF.

This clonotype was seen repeatedly, ten times or more. The rearrangement uses TRBV20-1 and TRBJ1-1; 8 bases are a match to TRBD1. CDR1 and CDR2 from the germline V gene are DFQATT and SNEGSKA (reference sequence). The J segment lost 4 bases and the V segment lost 0 bases, leaving 4 bases of the junction unmatched. The CDR3 consists of 14 residues. The CDR3: CSARETTGGTEAFF. The CDR3 DNA reads as TGCAGTGCTAGAGAAACTACAGGGGGCACTGAAGCTTTCTTT.

This clonotype has a count of ten or more. This chain uses TRBV5-1 with TRBJ2-5; a possible D gene is TRBD1 (5 bases). The V gene's germline CDR1 is SGHRS and CDR2 YFSETQ. The CDR3 runs 16 residues. V lost 2 bases, J lost 1 base, and 15 bases lay in between. The CDR3 region has the DNA TGCGCCAGCAGCTTCAGGGCCGCGGTACTCCAAGAGACCCAGTACTTC. Protein sequence: CASSFRAAVLQETQYF.

The J gene is TRBJ2-3, the V gene TRBV7-8; D might be TRBD1 (6 bases). Germline CDR1 and CDR2: SGHVS and FQNEAQ. V was trimmed by 1 base and J by 2 bases, leaving 10 bases between them. The CDR3 covers 15 residues. CDR3 region: CASSLDTGYTDTQYF. The CDR3 bases are TGTGCCAGCAGCTTAGATACAGGGTACACAGATACGCAGTATTTT.

The genes are TRBV5-1 and TRBJ2-3; a weak D match, TRBD2 (7 bases). Looked up from germline, CDR1 is SGHRS and CDR2 is YFSETQ. V lost 4 bases, J lost 5 bases, and 17 bases lay in between. This CDR3 has 15 residues. The CDR3 loop is CASSPPSGGQDTQYF. In DNA, the CDR3 is TGCGCCAGCAGCCCTCCTTCGGGGGGCCAAGATACGCAGTATTTT. Combining the CDR3 with reference TRBV5-1 and TRBJ2-3 gives the whole variable domain KAGVTQTPRYLIKTRGQQVTLSCSPISGHRSVSWYQQTPGQGLQFLFEYFSETQRNKGNFPGRFSGRQFSNSRSEMNVSTLELGDSALYLCASSPPSGGQDTQYFGPGTRLTVL.

This clonotype was detected ten times or more. This chain connects TRBV10-3 to TRBJ2-7; TRBD1 agrees at 12 bases. CDR3 length: 14 amino acids. V gave up 6 bases and J gave up 7 bases; unmatched junction bases: 7. Germline V CDR1 and CDR2: ENHRY, SYGVKD. The CDR3 coding sequence is TGTGCCATCAGCGGGGGACAGGGGGCTTGGGAGCAGTACTTC. This encodes CAISGGQGAWEQYF.

In its sample, this clonotype was seen a few times. The chain recombines TRBV30 with TRBJ1-5; D is possibly TRBD1 (6 bases). The CDR3 is 14 amino acids. The germline V gene encodes CDR1 GTSNPN and CDR2 SVGIG (reference sequence). Trimming took off 3 bases at V and 0 bases at J, with 9 bases between the two ends. The CDR3 bases are TGTGCCTGGAGCTCAGGGGATAGCAATCAGCCCCAGCATTTT. Amino acid sequence: CAWSSGDSNQPQHF.

In its sample, this clonotype was seen many times. The chain couples TRBV3-1 to TRBJ2-3, with TRBD1 matching 9 bases. The V and J ends lost 4 bases and 2 bases, in that order; junction bases with no gene match: 4. Germline V gives CDR1 LGHDT, CDR2 YNNKEL (reference sequence). This CDR3 has 15 residues. The CDR3: CASSRTGDFTDTQYF. The CDR3 nucleotides read TGTGCCAGCAGCCGGACAGGGGACTTCACAGATACGCAGTATTTT.

This clonotype has a handful of counts. The chain couples TRBV7-9 to TRBJ1-4, with 7 positions matching TRBD1. The CDR3 sequence is 14 residues long. Trimming took 3 bases from V and 5 from J; bases not matched to a gene: 3. Germline assignment: CDR1 SEHNR and CDR2 FQNEAQ (reference sequence). CDR3: CASSFGTDNEKLFF. Here the CDR3 DNA reads TGTGCCAGCAGCTTTGGGACAGACAATGAAAAACTGTTTTTT.

This clonotype was counted only a few times. This chain uses TRBV12-3 or TRBV12-4 with TRBJ2-3; the match to TRBD2 covers 13 bases. V dropped 2 bases and J dropped 0; count of bases not matched to a gene: 8. This CDR3 comprises 19 residues. The CDR3, as DNA: TGTGCCAGCAGTTTAATACTAGCGGGGGGGAGATCTAGCACAGATACGCAGTATTTT. Translated, it gives CASSLILAGGRSSTDTQYF.

This clonotype was detected many times. The V gene is TRBV12-3 or TRBV12-4, the J gene TRBJ2-5, with D possibly being TRBD1 (7 bases). Trimming shortened V by 3 bases and J by 2 bases, and 10 bases separated the two germline ends. This CDR3 has 14 residues. The CDR3 DNA sequence: TGTGCCAGCAGTTTCCAGGGGGGACAAGAGACCCAGTACTTC. Protein product: CASSFQGGQETQYF.

This clonotype has a count of ten or more. The chain recombines TRBV20-1 with TRBJ1-1, with D tentatively TRBD1 (5 bases). CDR1 DFQATT and CDR2 SNEGSKA come from the germline V gene (reference sequence). Trimming pared 0 bases from V and 3 bases from J, leaving 14 bases between. The CDR3 has 15 amino acids. The CDR3 coding sequence is TGCAGTGCTAGAGATCCGGGGCAGGGTGACACTGAAGCTTTCTTT. This translates into CSARDPGQGDTEAFF.

The table lists this clonotype with a few counts. The chain joins TRBV11-2 to TRBJ2-5; 9 bases align to TRBD1. Unmatched junction bases numbered 6, after V lost 4 bases and J lost 0 bases. Per germline, CDR1 SGHAT and CDR2 FQNNGV. The CDR3 runs to 16 residues. The CDR3 DNA reads as TGTGCCAGCAGCTCGGACAGGGGAGAGTACCAAGAGACCCAGTACTTC. Translating it yields CASSSDRGEYQETQYF.

This clonotype was seen repeatedly, ten times or more. This chain joins TRBV7-6 and TRBJ2-3; D ambiguous. CDR1 is SGHVS and CDR2 is FNYEAQ in the germline V gene. The CDR3 extends over 13 amino acids. Trimming removed 4 bases from V and 4 bases from J, with 9 bases in between. CDR3 region: CASSSVMPDTQYF. In DNA form, the CDR3 reads TGTGCCAGCAGCTCCGTGATGCCAGATACGCAGTATTTT.

This clonotype showed up many times. This chain connects TRBV5-1 to TRBJ1-5; no clear D. Germline V CDR1 and CDR2: SGHRS, YFSETQ. Trimming cost V 1 base and J 4 bases, with 12 bases left between them. The CDR3 covers 15 residues. CDR3 loop: CASSLTSGSNQPQHF. CDR3 DNA: TGCGCCAGCAGCTTGACGTCGGGTAGTAATCAGCCCCAGCATTTT.

The chain couples TRBV4-3 to TRBJ1-4; no firm D call. The CDR3 runs 16 residues. Trimming left V 3 bases short and J 0 bases short, with 11 bases between. The germline V gene encodes CDR1 LGHNA and CDR2 YSLEER. As DNA, the CDR3 is TGCGCCAGCAGCCAGCGGGGTCGTACAACTAATGAAAAACTGTTTTTT. Protein: CASSQRGRTTNEKLFF.

This rearrangement joins TRBV4-3 to TRBJ1-1, with D uncertain. CDR3 length: 15 amino acids. Trimming left V 0 bases short and J 5 bases short, with 13 bases between. Germline V gene lookup returns CDR1 LGHNA and CDR2 YSLEER. CDR3 protein: CASSQDSRGGTEAFF. The DNA for the CDR3 is TGCGCCAGCAGCCAAGATTCTAGAGGCGGGACTGAAGCTTTCTTT.

This clonotype has a count of ten or more. This chain joins TRBV6-5 and TRBJ2-1; the D gene is possibly TRBD2 (6 bases). Germline lookup yields CDR1 MNHEY and CDR2 SVGAGI. The germline V and J ends were trimmed by 10 bases and 7 bases, with 20 bases remaining between them. This CDR3 is 14 amino acids long. The CDR3 DNA follows: TGTGCCACCTCCGAGGAGGGTAAGGGGAATGAGCAGTTCTTC. It is translated as CATSEEGKGNEQFF.

The table lists this clonotype with many counts. The CDR3 reads CSVVTTGTGGEAFF. Here the CDR3 DNA reads TGCAGCGTTGTGACGACCGGGACAGGGGGTGAAGCTTTCTTT. The chain couples TRBV29-1 to TRBJ1-1; 11 bases match TRBD1. CDR3 length: 14 residues. The V gene end was trimmed by 4 bases and the J gene end by 7 bases; junction bases not matched to a gene: 8. Germline V CDR1 and CDR2: SQVTM, ANQGSEA. The full variable domain, in which reference TRBV29-1 and TRBJ1-1 provide the parts outside the CDR3, is SAVISQKPSRDICQRGTSLTIQCQVDSQVTMMFWYRQQPGQSLTLIATANQGSEATYESGFVIDKFPISRPNLTFSTLTVSNMSPEDSSIYLCSVVTTGTGGEAFFGQGTRLTVV.

This clonotype was detected many times. The V and J genes are TRBV20-1 and TRBJ2-4, with D perhaps matching TRBD1 or TRBD2 (5 bases each). CDR3 length: 18 residues. Trimming took 3 bases from V and 0 from J, leaving 21 bases between them. Germline-derived CDR1 and CDR2 are DFQATT and SNEGSKA (reference sequence). This CDR3 reads CSARGDLVATTAKNIQYF. The CDR3 bases are TGCAGTGCTAGGGGGGATCTGGTCGCCACGACAGCCAAAAACATTCAGTACTTC.

V gene TRBV7-3 combines with J gene TRBJ2-1; the D gene is possibly TRBD1 (6 bases). The germline V gene has CDR1 SGHTA and CDR2 FQGTGA. CDR3 size: 16 residues. Trimming took 5 bases from V and 0 from J, leaving 14 bases between them. The DNA of the CDR3 is TGTGCCAGCAGCAAGCACAGGGCGAGCTCCTACAATGAGCAGTTCTTC. Its protein product is CASSKHRASSYNEQFF.

The chain joins TRBV5-1 to TRBJ2-1; maybe TRBD2 (5 bases). The CDR3 consists of 18 residues. The germline CDR1 and CDR2 sequences are SGHRS and YFSETQ. The V and J ends lost 0 bases and 1 base respectively, with 17 bases between them. CDR3 residues: CASSLATRPRGSYNEQFF. In nucleotides, the CDR3 is TGCGCCAGCAGCTTGGCCACTAGGCCTCGAGGGTCCTACAATGAGCAGTTCTTC. Combining the CDR3 with reference TRBV5-1 and TRBJ2-1 gives the whole variable domain KAGVTQTPRYLIKTRGQQVTLSCSPISGHRSVSWYQQTPGQGLQFLFEYFSETQRNKGNFPGRFSGRQFSNSRSEMNVSTLELGDSALYLCASSLATRPRGSYNEQFFGPGTRLTVL.